This TCR beta chain was obtained from a study of PD-L1 blockade in urothelial cancer. Study context: Bladder-origin urothelial cancer in males described about 90% of the 29 patients. When blood samples were assessed, the median T cell count was 141,255.

This sample's time point: pretreatment peripheral blood. Patients were diagnosed with urothelial carcinoma, either locally advanced or metastatic. Each PCR reaction had synthetic TCR analog templates spiked into it. Profiled with immunoSEQ multiplex PCR; TCRdb holds only in-frame clones, not every one. The repertoire holds tens of thousands of clones, roughly 77% seen once, with about 1.6% in the top ten. V was pared by 5 bases and J by 6 bases, with 17 bases between. CDR1 and CDR2 from the germline V gene are MDHEN and SYDVKM. The CDR3 runs to 15 residues. Sequencing used PBMCs, obtained around atezolizumab (anti-PD-L1) treatment. V usage is TRBV28 and J usage is TRBJ1-5; TRBD1 might be the D (5 bases). The TCR sequence derives from a man in his sixties or seventies with urothelial cancer. This CDR3 is CASSPPRGGAQPQHF. DNA of the CDR3: TGTGCCAGCAGTCCGCCCCGGGGAGGGGCTCAGCCCCAGCATTTT.